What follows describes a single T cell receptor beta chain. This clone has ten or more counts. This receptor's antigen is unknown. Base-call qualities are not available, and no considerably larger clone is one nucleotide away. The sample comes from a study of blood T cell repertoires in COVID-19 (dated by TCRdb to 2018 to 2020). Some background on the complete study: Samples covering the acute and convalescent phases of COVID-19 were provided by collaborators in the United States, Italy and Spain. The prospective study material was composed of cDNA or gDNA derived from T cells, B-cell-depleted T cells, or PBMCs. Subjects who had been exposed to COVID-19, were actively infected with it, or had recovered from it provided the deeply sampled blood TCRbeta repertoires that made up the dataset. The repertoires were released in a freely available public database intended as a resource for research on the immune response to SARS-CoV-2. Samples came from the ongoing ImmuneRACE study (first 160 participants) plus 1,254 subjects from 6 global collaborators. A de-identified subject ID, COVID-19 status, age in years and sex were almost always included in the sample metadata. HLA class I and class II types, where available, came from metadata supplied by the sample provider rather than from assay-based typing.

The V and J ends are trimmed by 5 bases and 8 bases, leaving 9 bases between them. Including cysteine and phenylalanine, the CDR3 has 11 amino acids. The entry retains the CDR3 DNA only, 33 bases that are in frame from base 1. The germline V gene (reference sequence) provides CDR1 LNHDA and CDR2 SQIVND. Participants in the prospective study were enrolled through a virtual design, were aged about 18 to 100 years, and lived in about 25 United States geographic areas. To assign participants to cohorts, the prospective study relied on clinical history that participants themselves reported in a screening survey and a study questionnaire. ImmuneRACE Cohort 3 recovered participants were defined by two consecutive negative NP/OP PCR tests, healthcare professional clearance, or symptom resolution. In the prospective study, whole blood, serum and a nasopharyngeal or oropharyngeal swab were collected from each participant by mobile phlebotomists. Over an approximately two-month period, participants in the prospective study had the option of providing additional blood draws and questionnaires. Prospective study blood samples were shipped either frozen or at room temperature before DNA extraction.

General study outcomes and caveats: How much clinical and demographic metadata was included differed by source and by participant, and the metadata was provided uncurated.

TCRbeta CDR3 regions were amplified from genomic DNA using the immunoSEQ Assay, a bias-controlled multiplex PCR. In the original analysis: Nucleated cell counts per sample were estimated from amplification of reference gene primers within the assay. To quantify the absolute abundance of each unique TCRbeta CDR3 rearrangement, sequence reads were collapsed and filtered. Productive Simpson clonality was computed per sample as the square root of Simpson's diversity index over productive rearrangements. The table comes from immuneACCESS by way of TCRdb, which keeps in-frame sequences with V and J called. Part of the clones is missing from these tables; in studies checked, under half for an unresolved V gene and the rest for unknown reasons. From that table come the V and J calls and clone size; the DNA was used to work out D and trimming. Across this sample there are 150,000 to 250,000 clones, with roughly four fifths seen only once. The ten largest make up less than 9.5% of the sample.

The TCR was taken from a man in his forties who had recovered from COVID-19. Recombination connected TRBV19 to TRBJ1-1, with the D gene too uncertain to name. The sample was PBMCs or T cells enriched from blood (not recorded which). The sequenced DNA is TGTGCCAGTAGTTTTTCCCGGGAAGCTTTCTTT. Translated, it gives CASSFSREAFF.